These T cell receptor beta chains were read from a single sample in a study of control samples from healthy donors and cancer patients. Profiling relied on immunoSEQ multiplex PCR, and the TCRdb table lists in-frame clones only, not all of them. Here the sample spans fewer than 6,000 clones, almost 85% being singletons. Sequenced material: formalin-fixed, paraffin-embedded tissue. These TCRs come from a female donor with lung cancer. CDR3s include the opening cysteine and the closing phenylalanine or tryptophan. The D gene is left open where the match is weak. Clone size is not always given. Where it is, it says once, few, many or a class for expanded clones.

DNA | CDR3 | J | V | D | size
TGTGCCAGCTCACCACTCGTCAACGAGCAGTACTTC | CASSPLVNEQYF | TRBJ2-7 | TRBV18 | . | .
TGTGCCAGCAGTGAAGGGAGTAGCAATCAGCCCCAGCATTTT | CASSEGSSNQPQHF | TRBJ1-5 | TRBV2 | . | .
TGTGCCAGCAGTAACCGGGACAGTCGGGTTTCACCCCTCCACTTT | CASSNRDSRVSPLHF | TRBJ1-6 | TRBV6-5 | TRBD1 | .
TGTGCCAGCAGTTCCTCCGGGACTTGGGACGAGCAGTACTTC | CASSSSGTWDEQYF | TRBJ2-7 | TRBV28 | . | .
TGTGCCAGCCAGGGACTAGCGGGAGTAATCAACACCGGGGAGCTGTTTTTT | CASQGLAGVINTGELFF | TRBJ2-2 | TRBV19 | TRBD2 | .
TGCGCCAGCAGCTTGGCCCATGGGGAAAGTGGCTACACCTTC | CASSLAHGESGYTF | TRBJ1-2 | TRBV5-1 | . | once
TGTGCCAGCTTTCCGACAGGGGTAGCCTACGAGCAGTACTTC | CASFPTGVAYEQYF | TRBJ2-7 | TRBV28 | TRBD1 | .
TGTGCCAGCAATTTCCAGGGGGCAGAGGAGACCCAGTACTTC | CASNFQGAEETQYF | TRBJ2-5 | TRBV11-2 | TRBD1 | .
TGTGCCAGCAGTTCTAGGGCCACAGATACGCAGTATTTT | CASSSRATDTQYF | TRBJ2-3 | TRBV11-3 | . | once
TGTGCCAGTAGTATAGGGGACATGGATGGCTACACCTTC | CASSIGDMDGYTF | TRBJ1-2 | TRBV19 | . | .
TGTGCCAGCAGCCTGGAACAGACAGCCAGCACAGATACGCAGTATTTT | CASSLEQTASTDTQYF | TRBJ2-3 | TRBV5-8 | . | .
TGTGCCAGTAGTATTCTTGTGGGGACCTCCTACGAGCAGTACTTC | CASSILVGTSYEQYF | TRBJ2-7 | TRBV19 | . | .
TGTGCCAGCAGCTTAGCGGGACAGGGCCACGAGCAGTACTTC | CASSLAGQGHEQYF | TRBJ2-7 | TRBV7-8 | TRBD1 | .
TGTGCCAGCAGCCAAGGGGACAGGGTATCCGGGGAGCTGTTTTTT | CASSQGDRVSGELFF | TRBJ2-2 | TRBV3-1/TRBV3-2 | TRBD1 | once
TGTGCCTGGCCGAAACCCCGGGACAGGGTGAGTAAAAGGTATGGCTACACCTTC | CAWPKPRDRVSKRYGYTF | TRBJ1-2 | TRBV30 | TRBD1 | .
TGTGCCAGCCGACAGGGTTGGACAGATACGCAGTATTTT | CASRQGWTDTQYF | TRBJ2-3 | TRBV19 | TRBD1 | .
TGTGCCAGCAGCGGGGACAGGTTCTCCACAGATACGCAGTATTTT | CASSGDRFSTDTQYF | TRBJ2-3 | TRBV7-2 | TRBD1 | .
TGTGCCAGCGCCCTGGGGGGGGCGCCTGGTCAGCCCCAGCATTTT | CASALGGAPGQPQHF | TRBJ1-5 | TRBV27 | . | .
TGTGCCAGCAGGAGGGCCATGAACACTGAAGCTTTCTTT | CASRRAMNTEAFF | TRBJ1-1 | TRBV6-5 | . | .
TGTGCCAGCAGCTTAGACGGCAGGTCGAGTGGCTACACCTTC | CASSLDGRSSGYTF | TRBJ1-2 | TRBV7-3 | . | .
TGTGCCAGCAGAGGGGACCAAAGGGAGCAGTACTTC | CASRGDQREQYF | TRBJ2-7 | TRBV5-4 | . | .
TGTGCCAGCAGCCAAGATTTTGGGACCGGGGAGCTGTTTTTT | CASSQDFGTGELFF | TRBJ2-2 | TRBV14 | . | .
TGCAGCGTTCGAGCTGAAGAGACCCAGTACTTC | CSVRAEETQYF | TRBJ2-5 | TRBV29-1 | . | .
TGTGCCACCAGCAGGACTTCTAGCGGTGGGAACATTCAGTACTTC | CATSRTSSGGNIQYF | TRBJ2-4 | TRBV15 | TRBD2 | .
TGTGCCAGCAGCCAAAGTAAAGTCGACTTCCAAGAGACCCAGTACTTC | CASSQSKVDFQETQYF | TRBJ2-5 | TRBV3-1/TRBV3-2 | . | .
TGTGCCAGTAGCCTCGGAGAGCATAGCAATCAGTCCCAGCATTTT | CASSLGEHSNQSQHF | TRBJ1-5 | TRBV19 | . | .
TGCGCCAGCAGGGAAGCCGGGATAGAGTACGAGCAGTACTTC | CASREAGIEYEQYF | TRBJ2-7 | TRBV10-1 | . | .
TGCGCCAGCAGCCAAGAGGGCTACGGCGTCAGCACAGATACGCAGTATTTT | CASSQEGYGVSTDTQYF | TRBJ2-3 | TRBV4-1 | . | .